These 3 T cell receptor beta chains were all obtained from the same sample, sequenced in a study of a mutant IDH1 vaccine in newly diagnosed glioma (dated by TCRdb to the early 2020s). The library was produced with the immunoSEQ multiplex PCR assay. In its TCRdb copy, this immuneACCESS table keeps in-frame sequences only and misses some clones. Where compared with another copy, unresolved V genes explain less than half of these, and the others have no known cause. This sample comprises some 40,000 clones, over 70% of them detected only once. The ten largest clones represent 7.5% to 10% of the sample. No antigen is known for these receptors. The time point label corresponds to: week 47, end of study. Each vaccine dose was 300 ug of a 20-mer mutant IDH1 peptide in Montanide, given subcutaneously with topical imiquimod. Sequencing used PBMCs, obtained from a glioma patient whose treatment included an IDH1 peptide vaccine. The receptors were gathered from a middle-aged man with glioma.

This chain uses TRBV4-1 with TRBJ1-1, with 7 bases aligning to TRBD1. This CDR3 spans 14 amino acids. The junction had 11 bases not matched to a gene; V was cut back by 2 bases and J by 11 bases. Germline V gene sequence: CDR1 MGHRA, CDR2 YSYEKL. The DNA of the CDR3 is TGCGCCAGCAGCCAATTCCTGGACAGGCAGGAGGCTTTCTTT. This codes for CASSQFLDRQEAFF.

The CDR3, as DNA: TGTGCCAGCAGTGAATTTACTAGCGGGCGAAATGAGCAGTTCTTC. It is translated as CASSEFTSGRNEQFF. This chain connects TRBV25-1 to TRBJ2-1; 9 bases are a match to TRBD2. This CDR3 is built from 15 residues. Germline V lookup: CDR1 MGHDK, CDR2 SYGVNS. V trimming: 1 base; J trimming: 7 bases; junction bases outside the gene matches: 5.

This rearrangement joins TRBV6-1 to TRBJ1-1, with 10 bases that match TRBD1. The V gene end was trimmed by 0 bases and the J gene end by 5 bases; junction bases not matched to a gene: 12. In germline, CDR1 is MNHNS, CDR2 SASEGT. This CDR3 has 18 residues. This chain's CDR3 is CASSEALRDRGRRTEAFF. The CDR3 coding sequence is TGTGCCAGCAGTGAAGCGCTTCGAGACAGGGGGCGACGAACTGAAGCTTTCTTT.